The 11 T cell receptor beta chains listed next were all sequenced from one sample in a study of cytomegalovirus exposure and HLA in healthy donors. The PCR employed 60 Vbeta primers together with 13 Jbeta primers. Here immunoSEQ multiplex PCR was the method, and the copy in TCRdb shows in-frame clones only, minus some. Among 70,000 or so clones listed, roughly 68% were seen once. Sample: PBMCs. These receptors were obtained from a woman in her sixties in good health and CMV-seropositive.

DNA of the CDR3: TGTGCCAGCAGTGAAAGCGGTGGCAGGGGGTCCGGGGAGCTGTTTTTT. Translated, it gives CASSESGGRGSGELFF. J is TRBJ2-2 and V is TRBV6-1, with 7 bases matching TRBD1. This CDR3 comprises 16 residues. With V trimmed by 2 bases and J by 6 bases, 9 bases remained unmatched. Germline V gene lookup returns CDR1 MNHNS and CDR2 SASEGT.

This clone has more than one count but fewer than ten. The rearrangement uses TRBV28 and TRBJ1-5; tentative D call: TRBD1 (5 bases). V was clipped by 5 bases and J by 1 base, with 12 bases between them. This CDR3 has 15 amino acids. The germline V gene encodes CDR1 MDHEN and CDR2 SYDVKM. The DNA for the CDR3 is TGTGCCAGCAGTAGACAGCTCGGGAGCAATCAGCCCCAGCATTTT. The encoded protein is CASSRQLGSNQPQHF.

V usage is TRBV18 and J usage is TRBJ1-4; D might be TRBD1 (6 bases). The CDR3 has 18 residues. Germline loops: CDR1 KGHSH, CDR2 LQKENI. Trimming pared 4 bases from V and 4 bases from J, leaving 22 bases between. The CDR3 DNA follows: TGTGCCAGCTCACTAATGAAAGTCACCGGACAGATTAATGAAAAACTGTTTTTT. This gives the protein CASSLMKVTGQINEKLFF.

The genes are TRBV15 and TRBJ1-3, with D unclear. The V end was cut by 1 base, the J end by 4 bases, with 14 bases between. Per germline, CDR1 LNHNV and CDR2 YYDKDF (reference sequence). The CDR3 loop spans 16 amino acids. CDR3 bases: TGTGCCACCAGCAGAGCCTCCGGGGAGGGAGGAAACACCATATATTTT. It is translated as CATSRASGEGGNTIYF.

Worth noting for this clone: One junction end does not reproduce the germline sequence, and a read error may be involved. The chain has TRBV4-1 and TRBJ2-2; possibly TRBD1 for D (6 bases). The length of the CDR3 is 18 residues. The germline V gene has CDR1 MGHRA and CDR2 YSYEKL. The CDR3 sequence: CASSRLFTGTTNAGELFF. CDR3 in DNA: TGCGCCAGCAGCCGCTTATTCACCGGGACAACGAACGCCGGGGAGCTGTTTTTT.

This chain connects TRBV2 to TRBJ2-7; D not certain. V was shortened by 7 bases and J by 0 bases, with 10 bases between the two germline ends. In germline, CDR1 is SNHLY, CDR2 FYNNEI. The length of the CDR3 is 13 residues. CDR3 in amino acids: CASKLLSSYEQYF. Here the CDR3 DNA reads TGTGCCAGCAAACTGCTTAGCTCCTACGAGCAGTACTTC.

V and J are TRBV9 and TRBJ2-1, with 9 bases identical to TRBD2. CDR1 SGDLS and CDR2 YYNGEE come from the germline V gene. The CDR3 sequence is 14 residues long. The V gene end was trimmed by 1 base and the J gene end by 4 bases; junction bases not matched to a gene: 0. DNA of the CDR3: TGTGCCAGCAGCGTAACTAGCGGGTACAATGAGCAGTTCTTC. Its protein product is CASSVTSGYNEQFF.

This clone occurred many times. The chain combines TRBV6-6 with TRBJ1-6; D is unresolved. The ends were cut back, 2 bases at V and 5 bases at J, with 7 bases in the middle. Germline CDR1 reads MNHNY; CDR2 reads SVGAGI (reference sequence). This CDR3 is 14 amino acids long. CDR3 sequence: CASSYESNNSPLHF. The CDR3 nucleotides read TGTGCCAGCAGTTACGAGTCAAATAATTCACCCCTCCACTTT.

The rearrangement joins TRBV5-1 to TRBJ2-7; TRBD1 aligns across 10 bases. The CDR3 has 14 amino acids. V dropped 0 bases and J dropped 7; count of bases not matched to a gene: 4. CDR1 and CDR2 (germline): SGHRS, YFSETQ. This chain's CDR3 is CASSLGQGALEQYF. CDR3 DNA sequence: TGCGCCAGCAGCTTGGGACAGGGGGCGCTGGAGCAGTACTTC.

The chain has TRBV5-1 and TRBJ2-2; 9 positions agree with TRBD2. V lost 5 bases, J lost 8 bases, and 13 bases stayed unmatched. CDR1 and CDR2 from the germline V gene are SGHRS and YFSETQ. The CDR3 extends over 16 amino acids. The CDR3 spells CASSRPGLAKSGELFF. The CDR3 DNA reads as TGCGCCAGCAGTCGACCGGGACTAGCAAAATCGGGGGAGCTGTTTTTT.

V and J are TRBV29-1 and TRBJ1-2; 9 bases line up with TRBD1. The CDR3 is made up of 14 amino acids. Germline CDR1 SQVTM, CDR2 ANQGSEA. The junction had 9 bases not matched to a gene; V was cut back by 2 bases and J by 8 bases. CDR3 bases: TGCAGCGTTGAAAGGACAGGGGCCTTTAGGGGCTACACCTTC. This translates into CSVERTGAFRGYTF.